This T cell receptor beta chain was identified during a study of T cells in Graves' hyperthyroidism and ophthalmopathy. The J segment lost 5 bases and the V segment lost 4 bases, leaving 4 bases of the junction unmatched. Germline V gives CDR1 SQVTM, CDR2 ANQGSEA. The CDR3 contains 12 residues. RNA transcripts gave rise to amplified TCR beta CDR3 regions. TCR CDR3 regions were first amplified by RT-PCR with HTBI primers. TCRdb independently ran MiXCR on the multiplex PCR reads; one entry per CDR3 protein. The table lists around 760,000 distinct CDR3 sequences, under 45% of them singletons. The sequenced material came from blood. The clonotype originates from a woman in her thirties or forties with Graves' hyperthyroidism. The chain employs TRBV29-1 and TRBJ1-2; 7 positions agree with TRBD1. The chain's CDR3 is CSVAGGPYGYTF. The CDR3 DNA reads TGCAGCGTTGCAGGGGGACCGTATGGCTACACCTTC. The whole variable domain, filled in from reference TRBV29-1 and TRBJ1-2, reads SAVISQKPSRDICQRGTSLTIQCQVDSQVTMMFWYRQQPGQSLTLIATANQGSEATYESGFVIDKFPISRPNLTFSTLTVSNMSPEDSSIYLCSVAGGPYGYTFGSGTRLTVV.